The rows below give T cell receptor beta chains drawn from one sample of a study of blood T cell repertoires in COVID-19. Repertoires were generated with immunoSEQ multiplex PCR, while TCRdb's copy carries only in-frame clones and drops some. The sample has about 300,000 clones; 85% to 90% are singletons. Material for sequencing was PBMCs or T cells enriched from blood (not recorded which). These receptors originate from a man between 25 and 39 years old who had recovered from COVID-19. Both conserved end residues are part of each CDR3. The D gene is left open where the match is weak. A row's size may be missing; if present it is once, few, many or a size class.

J | V | D | size | DNA | CDR3
TRBJ2-7 | TRBV10-3 | - | - | TGTGCCATCAGTGCACAGGGCCCCTACGAGCAGTACTTC | CAISAQGPYEQYF
TRBJ2-5 | TRBV3-1/TRBV3-2 | - | - | TGTGCCAGCAGCTTCCTAGCGAGGGAGACCCAGTACTTC | CASSFLARETQYF
TRBJ1-1 | TRBV10-1 | TRBD1 | - | TGCGCCAGTTATCCGGGACAGGGCACTGAAGCTTTCTTT | CASYPGQGTEAFF
TRBJ1-5 | TRBV28 | - | - | TGTGCCACCATGGACAGCCCCAATCAGCCCCAGCATTTT | CATMDSPNQPQHF
TRBJ2-7 | TRBV9 | TRBD1 | few | TGTGCCAGCAGCTCAGGACAGGGGAAGCACGAGCAGTACTTC | CASSSGQGKHEQYF
TRBJ2-4 | TRBV20-1 | - | - | TGCAGTGCTAGTTCCGGGGTATCCGCCCTCAAAGGAAACATTCAGTACTTC | CSASSGVSALKGNIQYF
TRBJ1-4 | TRBV6-5 | - | - | TGTGCCAGCAGTTACGGGGGGAGCAGCGGCGAAAAACTGTTTTTT | CASSYGGSSGEKLFF
TRBJ2-1 | TRBV10-2 | - | - | TGCGCCAGCACTAGTGCCTCCTACAATGAGCAGTTCTTC | CASTSASYNEQFF
TRBJ2-3 | TRBV6-5 | TRBD2 | - | TGTGCCAGCAGTCTAGCGGGGGCGGGCACAGATACGCAGTATTTT | CASSLAGAGTDTQYF
TRBJ2-5 | TRBV24-1 | - | - | TGTGCCACCAGTGCAGGGAGGGAGACCCAGTACTTC | CATSAGRETQYF